This T cell receptor (beta chain) was sequenced in a study of follicular helper T cells after annual influenza vaccination. The germline V and J ends were trimmed by 3 bases and 8 bases, with 9 bases remaining between them. The CDR3 runs to 12 residues. Germline CDR1 is SGHTA and CDR2 is FQGNSA. This sample's time point: 2013-2014 season, 7 days after vaccination. Per time point, roughly 35-110 mL of blood was sampled. Libraries were prepared by immunoSEQ multiplex PCR; TCRdb keeps only in-frame clonotypes and omits some of them. Here the sample spans thousands of clones, under 85% being singletons. The material sequenced was CXCR5+ CD38- circulating T follicular helper cells from blood, taken 7 days after influenza vaccination. Subset reported: circulating Tfh, non-naive CD4+CXCR5+PD-1+ (ICOS+CD38+ or ICOS-CD38-). The sequence was obtained from an adult who received the influenza vaccine. V gene TRBV7-2 combines with J gene TRBJ2-3, with TRBD2 as a possible D gene (5 bases). CDR3 DNA sequence: TGTGCCAGCAGCTTTGAGCGGAGTACGCAGTATTTT. This translates into CASSFERSTQYF. Full variable domain (missing parts from reference TRBV7-2 and TRBJ2-3): GAGVSQSPSNKVTEKGKDVELRCDPISGHTALYWYRQSLGQGLEFLIYFQGNSAPDKSGLPSDRFSAERTGGSVSTLTIQRTQQEDSAVYLCASSFERSTQYFGPGTRLTVL.